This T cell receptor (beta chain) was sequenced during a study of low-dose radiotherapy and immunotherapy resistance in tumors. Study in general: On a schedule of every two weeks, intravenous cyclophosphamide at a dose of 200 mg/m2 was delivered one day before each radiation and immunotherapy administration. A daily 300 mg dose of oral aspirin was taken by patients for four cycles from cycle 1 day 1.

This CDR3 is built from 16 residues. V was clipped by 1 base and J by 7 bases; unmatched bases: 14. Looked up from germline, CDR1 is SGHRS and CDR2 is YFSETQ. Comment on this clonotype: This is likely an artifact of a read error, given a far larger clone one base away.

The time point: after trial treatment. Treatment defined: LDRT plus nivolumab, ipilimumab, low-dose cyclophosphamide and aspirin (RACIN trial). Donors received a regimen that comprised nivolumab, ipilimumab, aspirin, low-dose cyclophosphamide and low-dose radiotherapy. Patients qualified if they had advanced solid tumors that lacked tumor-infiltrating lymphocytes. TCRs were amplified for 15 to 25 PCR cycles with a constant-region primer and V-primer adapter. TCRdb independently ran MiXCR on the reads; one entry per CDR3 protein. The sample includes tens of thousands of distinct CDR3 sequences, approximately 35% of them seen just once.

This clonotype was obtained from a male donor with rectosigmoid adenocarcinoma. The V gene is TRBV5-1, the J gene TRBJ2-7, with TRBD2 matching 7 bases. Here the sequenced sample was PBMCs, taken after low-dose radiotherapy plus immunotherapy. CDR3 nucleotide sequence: TGCGCCAGCAGCTTGTCCGGGGGAGGGAATTACAATGAGCAGTACTTC. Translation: CASSLSGGGNYNEQYF.